The source of this T cell receptor beta chain is a study of cytomegalovirus exposure and HLA in healthy donors (TCRdb year 2017). Turning to the overall study: An earlier analysis of approximately 550 of the donors reported 250 to 300 Gb of sequence data and some 120 million unique TCR beta sequences from 150 million to 200 million T cells. Using immunosequencing, the study profiled T cell repertoires from about 650 subjects and related those repertoires to cytomegalovirus serostatus. A separate validation cohort of approximately 130 different subjects was used in addition to the approximately 700-subject first cohort. Every repertoire in the discovery cohort had been generated on one and the same sequencing platform. The study aimed to test whether cataloging public T cell receptors could reveal signatures of past pathogen exposure. An early release that covered approximately 600 HLA-typed donors contained approximately 300 gigabases of sequencing data and some 87 million unique TCR sequences. Because of strong linkage in the cohort, five DR-DQ haplotypes were treated as single units for association and clustering. An earlier analysis of approximately 500 of the donors applied high-throughput TCR beta sequencing to assess whether each TCR beta V gene segment acted as functional or pseudogenic. In the later analysis, no new phenotypic data were used to find candidate immune exposures; instead, reliance was placed on TCR beta sequences and their occurrence across donors. Across around 400 genotyped donors of the cohort, an average of about 200,000 unique TCR beta nucleotide sequences per donor were sequenced, and roughly a sixth of those sequences were non-productive. A later genetic analysis used genome-wide SNP genotypes for about three fifths of the 666 donors, treating that subset as a discovery cohort. Alongside the repertoire data, information on donor age, sex, ethnicity and CMV serostatus was compiled. A later analysis re-examined previously published TCR beta repertoires from roughly 650 donors and added high-resolution HLA genotyping to investigate patterns of TCR occurrence. To predict cytomegalovirus infection status, the study combined high-throughput TCR immunosequencing, statistical association of individual TCRs with disease status, and machine learning. Of the roughly 400 genotyped donors, about 80% fell in the genetic ancestry cluster associated with self-reported Caucasian donors. Both class I and class II loci were covered by HLA typing, at four-digit resolution. Typing coverage differed by locus: A, B, C, DRB1 and DQB1 were typed in about 620-640 donors, DQA1 in roughly 510, DPA1 in some 610, and DPB1 in about 450. The research as a whole found: Some IMGT-functional V segments, including TRBV6-2 and TRBV6-3, could not be distinguished by the 87-base-pair reads and were therefore excluded. Three of the identified cytomegalovirus-associated TCR beta chains were confirmed in vitro to be specific for cytomegalovirus antigens. A cluster of highly shared sequence variants was judged likely to represent a technical artifact of the sequencing pipeline. Because HLA typing was missing for some donors at each locus, association tests included only the typed subset. A further reported finding was that TCR beta sequences accurately predicted the HLA-A and HLA-B alleles for most subjects in the first cohort. Roughly uniform sequencing depth across donors was assumed in presence/absence analyses, although this assumption may not hold. A later analysis associated 16,951 TCR beta sequences with specific HLA alleles at a false discovery rate of 0.05. An earlier analysis of around 600 of the donors showed that most TCR beta V segments appeared in productive rearrangements either about 90% or about 30% of the time, which broadly matched IMGT annotations. V-gene and J-gene trimming of TCR beta chains was associated with a missense DCLRE1C variant in a later genetic analysis, and the association was replicated in an independent cohort. Cytomegalovirus status was reported to be diagnosed by the classifier with high specificity and sensitivity in both the original and validation cohorts. Correlated functional status among segregating V segments might be attributable to linkage disequilibrium, but an unknown experimental factor could not be ruled out. According to a later analysis, parvovirus B19, influenza, CMV and Epstein-Barr virus appeared linked to several top co-occurrence clusters. When HLA alleles, especially DR and DQ, strongly co-occurred, attributing TCR associations to individual alleles was difficult. In a later analysis, most CMV-associated TCR beta chains were found to appear HLA-restricted, with HLA associations seemingly driven largely by CMV exposure. The authors suggested that the approach could potentially be extended to other disease states and immunological phenotypes. Because counts were too low, more than 15 rarely observed V segments, including chromosome 9 orphons, were excluded from the earlier analysis of under 650 of the donors. Most TCR sequences were observed very rarely across donors, whereas some public TCRs were present in many individuals. According to a later genetic analysis, donors in an Asian-associated ancestry cluster had fewer N-insertions in productive TCRs than the approximately 610-donor mean. In a later analysis, the rate of TCR association differed among HLA loci, with DRB1 alleles having the most associated TCRs and HLA-C alleles having the fewest. Only TCR beta chains were sequenced in this cohort, and the absence of alpha or paired-chain data limited detectable features. A total of around 150 TCR beta chains were listed by the study as associated with cytomegalovirus. The only immune exposure information available for the cohort was CMV serostatus. A later analysis found that HLA-associated TCR beta chains were more clonally expanded and had lower generation probabilities than equally common non-associated chains.

The cohort consisted of 670 or so healthy bone marrow donors. Cohort members were all nominally healthy when sampled, although unrecorded immune exposures were likely present. The donor tested CMV seropositive and was one of the 289 seropositive cohort members. Each donor provided a peripheral blood sample, and peripheral blood mononuclear cells were used for TCR beta sequencing. The Qiagen DNeasy Blood Extraction Kit was used to extract genomic DNA from the blood cell samples. Comment on this clone: Its antigen remains unidentified. Per-nucleotide qualities are absent, and no much larger clonotype sits a single base away.

The germline V gene encodes CDR1 LNHNV and CDR2 YYDKDF (reference sequence). V sheds 2 bases and J sheds 2 bases, leaving 18 bases between their ends. From cysteine to phenylalanine, the CDR3 is 17 amino acids long. The read is trimmed to its CDR3 DNA, 51 bases read in frame from base 1. Library preparation used the immunoSEQ multiplex PCR assay. For the multiplex PCR, a mixture combining 60 forward primers for TCR Vbeta segments and 13 reverse primers for TCR Jbeta segments was used. The CDR3 region of rearranged TCR beta genes was amplified from genomic DNA by a multiplex PCR assay. The Illumina HiSeq System was used to sequence the amplified TCR beta libraries as 87-base-pair reads. Per the authors' processing: In a later analysis, around 80 million unique TCR beta chains were counted across the roughly 670 repertoires, and roughly 9.9 million of these chains were shared by at least two donors. A nearest-neighbor algorithm error-corrected the raw reads and collapsed the reads into unique sequences, merging closely related sequences to remove PCR and sequencing errors. V, D and J gene segments were assigned by aligning CDR3 sequences to IMGT reference sequences. Each retained sequence needed at least a six-nucleotide match to both a V gene segment and a J gene segment. Rearrangements were classified as productive when the CDR3 lacked stop codons and remained in frame with V and J, and all other rearrangements were classified as non-productive. Following IMGT convention, CDR3 was defined as the stretch from the second conserved V-encoded cysteine to the conserved J-encoded phenylalanine. In an earlier analysis of more than 550 of the donors, sequences lacking an unambiguous match to a single V gene segment were excluded. An earlier analysis of 587 of the donors called V segments functional above 56.7% productive rearrangements and segregating when the between-donor standard deviation exceeded 5%. A statistical classification framework was developed to diagnose cytomegalovirus status using the catalog of TCR beta chain sequences. In a later analysis, TCR nucleotide sequences were compared against IMGT/GENE-DB human TR gene sequences so that V and J genes could be assigned. Using the TCRdist pipeline, a later analysis assigned CDR3 sequences along with most-parsimonious VDJ recombination scenarios. In a later analysis, every TCR beta chain was defined by the combination of its CDR3 amino acid sequence and its V-gene family, and reads without a unique V-gene family were dropped. As a way to deal with suspected cross-contamination and a sequencing artifact, a later analysis dropped 450 to 600 nucleotide sequences that were highly shared and had low generation probability. A later analysis calculated a clonal expansion index for each public chain from normalized within-repertoire ranks of inferred template counts. Generation probabilities in a later analysis came from a VDJ recombination model fitted to out-of-frame rearrangements, and those results were checked against IGoR. A later analysis scored TCR-TCR, TCR-HLA and TCR-CMV co-occurrence with hypergeometric tests, applying a repertoire-size bias correction to TCR pairs. To estimate false discovery rates, a later analysis permuted the HLA or CMV assignments 20 times. In a later analysis, co-occurring TCRs were grouped using DBSCAN, with TCRdist sequence similarity added in when clustering inside HLA-allele-positive subsets. Repertoires with fewer than 30,000 or more than 120,000 public chains were left out of co-occurrence clustering, as were several repertoires with anomalous nucleotide sharing. TCRdb mirrors the immuneACCESS table, restricted to in-frame sequences. Some clones are absent from its copies; in checked studies, under half trace to an unresolved V gene, and the reason for the others is unknown. V, J and clone size are those of that table, while D and trimming were read from the DNA. Across this sample there are roughly 140,000 clones, with less than 65% seen only once. The biggest ten clones account for about 2.9% of the sample.

The sequencing sample was made of PBMCs. This clonotype was obtained from a woman in her twenties or thirties in good health and CMV-seropositive. Recombination linked TRBV15 to TRBJ2-5; the best D guess is TRBD2, with 6 bases matching. The CDR3 protein is CATSRHGGKYEQETQYF. The DNA sequence follows: TGTGCCACCAGCAGACACGGAGGGAAATATGAACAAGAGACCCAGTACTTC.